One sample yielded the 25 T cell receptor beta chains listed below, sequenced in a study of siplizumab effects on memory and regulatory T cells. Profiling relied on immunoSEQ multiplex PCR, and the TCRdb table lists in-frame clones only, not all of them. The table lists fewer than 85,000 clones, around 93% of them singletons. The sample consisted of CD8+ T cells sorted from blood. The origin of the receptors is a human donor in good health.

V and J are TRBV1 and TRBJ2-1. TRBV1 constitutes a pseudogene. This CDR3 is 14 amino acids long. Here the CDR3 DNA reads TGCACCAGCAGCCAAGATAACTGGGTTTTTGAGCAGTTCTTC. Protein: CTSSQDNWVFEQFF.

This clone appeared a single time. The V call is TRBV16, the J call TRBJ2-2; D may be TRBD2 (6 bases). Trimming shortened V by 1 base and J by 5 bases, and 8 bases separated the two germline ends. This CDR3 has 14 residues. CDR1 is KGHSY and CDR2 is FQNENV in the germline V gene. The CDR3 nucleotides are TGTGCCAGCAGCCAATATCGGGGGACCGGGGAGCTGTTTTTT. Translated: CASSQYRGTGELFF.

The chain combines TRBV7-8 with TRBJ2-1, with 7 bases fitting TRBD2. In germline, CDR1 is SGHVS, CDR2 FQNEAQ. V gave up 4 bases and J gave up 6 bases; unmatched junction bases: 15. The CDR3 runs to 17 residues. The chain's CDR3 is CASSSDGGGRAVNEQFF. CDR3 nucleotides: TGTGCCAGCAGCTCAGATGGGGGAGGGAGGGCTGTCAATGAGCAGTTCTTC.

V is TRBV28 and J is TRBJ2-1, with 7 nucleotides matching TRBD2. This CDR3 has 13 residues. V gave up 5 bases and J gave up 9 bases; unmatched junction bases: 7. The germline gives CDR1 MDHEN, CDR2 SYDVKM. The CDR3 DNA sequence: TGTGCCAGCAGTCAAGCCGGGGAGGGTGAGCAGTTCTTC. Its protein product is CASSQAGEGEQFF. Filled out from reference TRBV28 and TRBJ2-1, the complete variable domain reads DVKVTQSSRYLVKRTGEKVFLECVQDMDHENMFWYRQDPGLGLRLIYFSYDVKMKEKGDIPEGYSVSREKKERFSLILESASTNQTSMYLCASSQAGEGEQFFGPGTRLTVL.

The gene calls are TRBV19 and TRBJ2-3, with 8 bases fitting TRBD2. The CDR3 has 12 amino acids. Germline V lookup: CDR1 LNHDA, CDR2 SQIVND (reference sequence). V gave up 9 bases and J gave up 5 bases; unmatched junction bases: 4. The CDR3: CASSLAGDTQYF. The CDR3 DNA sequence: TGTGCCAGCTCGCTAGCGGGAGATACGCAGTATTTT.

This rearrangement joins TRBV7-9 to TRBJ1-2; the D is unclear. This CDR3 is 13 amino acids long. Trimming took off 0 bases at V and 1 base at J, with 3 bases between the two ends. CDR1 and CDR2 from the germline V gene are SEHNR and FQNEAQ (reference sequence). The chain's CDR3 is CASSLAGNYGYTF. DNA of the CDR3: TGTGCCAGCAGCTTAGCGGGTAACTATGGCTACACCTTC.

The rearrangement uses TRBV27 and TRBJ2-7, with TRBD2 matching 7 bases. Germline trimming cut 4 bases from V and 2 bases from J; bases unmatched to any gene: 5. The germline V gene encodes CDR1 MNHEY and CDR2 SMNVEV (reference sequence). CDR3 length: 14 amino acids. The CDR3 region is CASSSGGSAYEQYF. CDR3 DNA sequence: TGTGCCAGCAGTTCCGGGGGGTCTGCCTACGAGCAGTACTTC.

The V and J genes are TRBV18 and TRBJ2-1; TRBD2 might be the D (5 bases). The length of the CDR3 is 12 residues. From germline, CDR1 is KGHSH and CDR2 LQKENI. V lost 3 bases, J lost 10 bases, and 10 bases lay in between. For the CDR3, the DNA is TGTGCCAGCTCACCGCCCGGGGTGGAGCAGTTCTTC. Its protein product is CASSPPGVEQFF.

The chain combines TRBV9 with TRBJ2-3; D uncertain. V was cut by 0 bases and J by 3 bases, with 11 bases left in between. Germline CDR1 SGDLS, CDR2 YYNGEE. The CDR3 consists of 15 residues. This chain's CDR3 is CASSVGGPSTDTQYF. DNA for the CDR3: TGTGCCAGCAGCGTAGGAGGACCCTCTACAGATACGCAGTATTTT.

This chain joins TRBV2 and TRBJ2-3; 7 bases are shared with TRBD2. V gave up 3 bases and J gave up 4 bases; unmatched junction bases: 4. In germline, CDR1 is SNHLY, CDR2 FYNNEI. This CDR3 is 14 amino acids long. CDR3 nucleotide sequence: TGTGCCAGCAGTGATGGACTAGGTTCAGATACGCAGTATTTT. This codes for CASSDGLGSDTQYF.

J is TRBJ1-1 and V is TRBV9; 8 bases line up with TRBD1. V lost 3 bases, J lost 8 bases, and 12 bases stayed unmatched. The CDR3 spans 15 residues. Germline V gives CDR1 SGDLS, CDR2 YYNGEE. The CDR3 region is CASSARGDRGNEAFF. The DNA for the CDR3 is TGTGCCAGCAGCGCCAGAGGAGACAGGGGCAACGAAGCTTTCTTT.

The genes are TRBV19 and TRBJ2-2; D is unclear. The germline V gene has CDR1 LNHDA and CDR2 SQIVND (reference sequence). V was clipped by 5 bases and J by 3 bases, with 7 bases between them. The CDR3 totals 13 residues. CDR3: CASSGTDTGELFF. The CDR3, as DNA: TGTGCCAGTAGTGGCACAGACACCGGGGAGCTGTTTTTT.

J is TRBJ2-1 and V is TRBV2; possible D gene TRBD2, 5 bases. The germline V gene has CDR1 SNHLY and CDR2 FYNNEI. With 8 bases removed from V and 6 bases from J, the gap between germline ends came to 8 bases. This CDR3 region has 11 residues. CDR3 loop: CASGSGNEQFF. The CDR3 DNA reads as TGTGCCAGCGGAAGCGGCAATGAGCAGTTCTTC.

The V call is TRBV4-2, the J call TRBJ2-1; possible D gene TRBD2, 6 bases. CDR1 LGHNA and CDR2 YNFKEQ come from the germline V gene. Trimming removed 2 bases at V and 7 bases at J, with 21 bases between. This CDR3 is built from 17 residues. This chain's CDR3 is CASSQTSTRFQLNEQFF. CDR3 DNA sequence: TGTGCCAGCAGCCAAACCTCGACTAGGTTCCAGTTGAATGAGCAGTTCTTC.

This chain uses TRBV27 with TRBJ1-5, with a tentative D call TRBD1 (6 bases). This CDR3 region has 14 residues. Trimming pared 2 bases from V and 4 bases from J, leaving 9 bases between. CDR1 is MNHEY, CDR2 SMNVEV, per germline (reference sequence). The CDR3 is CASSLRTANQPQHF. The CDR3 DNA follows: TGTGCCAGCAGTTTACGGACAGCGAATCAGCCCCAGCATTTT.

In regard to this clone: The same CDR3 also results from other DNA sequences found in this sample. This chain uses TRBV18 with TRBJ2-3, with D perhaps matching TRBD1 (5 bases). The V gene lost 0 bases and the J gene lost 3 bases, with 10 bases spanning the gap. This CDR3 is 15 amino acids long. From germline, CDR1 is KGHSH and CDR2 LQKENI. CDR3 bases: TGTGCCAGCTCACCACCTCAGGGTCGGACAGATACGCAGTATTTT. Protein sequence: CASSPPQGRTDTQYF. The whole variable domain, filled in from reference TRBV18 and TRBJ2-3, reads NAGVMQNPRHLVRRRGQEARLRCSPMKGHSHVYWYRQLPEEGLKFMVYLQKENIIDESGMPKERFSAEFPKEGPSILRIQQVVRGDSAAYFCASSPPQGRTDTQYFGPGTRLTVL.

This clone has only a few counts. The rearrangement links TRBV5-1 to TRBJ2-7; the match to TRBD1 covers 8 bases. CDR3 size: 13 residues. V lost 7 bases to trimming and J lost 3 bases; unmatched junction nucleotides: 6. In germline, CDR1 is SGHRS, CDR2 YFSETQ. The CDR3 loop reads CASSGTGGYEQYF. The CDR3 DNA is TGCGCCAGCTCGGGGACAGGCGGCTACGAGCAGTACTTC.

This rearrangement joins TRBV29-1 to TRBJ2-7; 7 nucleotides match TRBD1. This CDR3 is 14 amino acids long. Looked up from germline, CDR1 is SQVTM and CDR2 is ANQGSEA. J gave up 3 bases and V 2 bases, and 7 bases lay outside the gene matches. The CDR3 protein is CSVETGTDYYEQYF. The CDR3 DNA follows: TGCAGCGTTGAAACCGGGACAGACTACTACGAGCAGTACTTC.

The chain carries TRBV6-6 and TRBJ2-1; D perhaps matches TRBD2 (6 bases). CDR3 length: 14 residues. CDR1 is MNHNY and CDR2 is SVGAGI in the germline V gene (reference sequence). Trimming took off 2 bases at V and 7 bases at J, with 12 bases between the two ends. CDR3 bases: TGTGCCAGCAGTTACGTGGGGGGAGGTAATGAGCAGTTCTTC. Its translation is CASSYVGGGNEQFF.

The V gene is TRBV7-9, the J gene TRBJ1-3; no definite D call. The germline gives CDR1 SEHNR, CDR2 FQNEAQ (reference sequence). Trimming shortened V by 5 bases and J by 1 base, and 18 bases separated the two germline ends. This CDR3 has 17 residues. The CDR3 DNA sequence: TGTGCCAGCAGCACTACCATAGGGAGCTCTTCTGGAAACACCATATATTTT. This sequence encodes CASSTTIGSSSGNTIYF.

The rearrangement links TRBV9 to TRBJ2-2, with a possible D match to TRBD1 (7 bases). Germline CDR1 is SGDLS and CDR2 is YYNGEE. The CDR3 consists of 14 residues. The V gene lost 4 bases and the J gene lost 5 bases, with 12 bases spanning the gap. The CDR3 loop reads CASSRQGGTGELFF. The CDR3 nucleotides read TGTGCCAGCAGCCGACAGGGAGGTACCGGGGAGCTGTTTTTT. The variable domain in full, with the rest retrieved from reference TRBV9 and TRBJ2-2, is DSGVTQTPKHLITATGQRVTLRCSPRSGDLSVYWYQQSLDQGLQFLIQYYNGEERAKGNILERFSAQQFPDLHSELNLSSLELGDSALYFCASSRQGGTGELFFGEGSRLTVL.

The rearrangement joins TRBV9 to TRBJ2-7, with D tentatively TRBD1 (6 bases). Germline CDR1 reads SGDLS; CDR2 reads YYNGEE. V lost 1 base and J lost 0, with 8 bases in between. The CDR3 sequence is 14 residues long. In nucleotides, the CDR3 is TGTGCCAGCAGCGTAAAGGACAGCTCCTACGAGCAGTACTTC. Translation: CASSVKDSSYEQYF.

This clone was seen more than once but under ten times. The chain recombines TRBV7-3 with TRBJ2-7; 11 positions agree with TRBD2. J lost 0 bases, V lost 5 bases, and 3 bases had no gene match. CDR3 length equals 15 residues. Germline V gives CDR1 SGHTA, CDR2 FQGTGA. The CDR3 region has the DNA TGTGCCAGCAGCATCGGGACTAGCGGCTCCTACGAGCAGTACTTC. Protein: CASSIGTSGSYEQYF. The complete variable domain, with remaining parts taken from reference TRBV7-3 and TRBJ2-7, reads GAGVSQTPSNKVTEKGKYVELRCDPISGHTALYWYRQSLGQGPEFLIYFQGTGAADDSGLPNDRFFAVRPEGSVSTLKIQRTERGDSAVYLCASSIGTSGSYEQYFGPGTRLTVT.

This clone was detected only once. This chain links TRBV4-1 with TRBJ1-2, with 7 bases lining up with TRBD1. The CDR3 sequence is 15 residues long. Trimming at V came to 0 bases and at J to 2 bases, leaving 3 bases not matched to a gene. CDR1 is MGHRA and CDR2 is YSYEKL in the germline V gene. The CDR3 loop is CASSQDRGQNYGYTF. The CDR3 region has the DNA TGCGCCAGCAGCCAAGATAGGGGACAGAACTATGGCTACACCTTC.

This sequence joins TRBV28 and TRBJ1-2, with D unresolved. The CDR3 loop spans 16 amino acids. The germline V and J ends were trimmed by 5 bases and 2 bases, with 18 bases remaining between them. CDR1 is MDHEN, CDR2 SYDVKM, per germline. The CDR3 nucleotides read TGTGCCAGCAGTCCTATGCCGATACAGATGAACTATGGCTACACCTTC. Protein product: CASSPMPIQMNYGYTF.